These 10 T cell receptor beta chains were sequenced from one sample in a study of blood T cell repertoires in COVID-19. Here immunoSEQ multiplex PCR was the method, and the copy in TCRdb shows in-frame clones only, minus some. Among a few hundred thousand clones, roughly 89% were seen once, and the ten largest hold approximately 4%. Source material: PBMCs or T cells enriched from blood (not recorded which). These receptors were taken from a woman between 18 and 29 years old with acute COVID-19.

The chain joins TRBV11-3 to TRBJ2-7; D gene uncertain. This CDR3 spans 13 amino acids. V lost 1 base and J lost 1, with 5 bases in between. Germline V CDR1 and CDR2: SGHNT, YENEEA. CDR3 region: CASSLAFSYEQYF. The CDR3 nucleotides read TGTGCCAGCAGCTTAGCTTTTTCCTACGAGCAGTACTTC.

The V call is TRBV11-2, the J call TRBJ1-1; D is undetermined. Trimming left V 7 bases short and J 4 bases short, with 13 bases between. Germline loops: CDR1 SGHAT, CDR2 FQNNGV. This CDR3 comprises 13 residues. DNA of the CDR3: TGTGCCAGCACCGAAAAACGGGTCACTGAAGCTTTCTTT. It encodes CASTEKRVTEAFF.

This clone was detected only a few times. This chain uses TRBV25-1 with TRBJ2-4; possible D gene TRBD2, 6 bases. In germline, CDR1 is MGHDK, CDR2 SYGVNS. The CDR3 consists of 11 residues. Trimming removed 6 bases at V and 8 bases at J, with 8 bases between. In DNA, the CDR3 is TGTGCCAGCAGAGGGGAGGACATTCAGTACTTC. Protein product: CASRGEDIQYF.

DNA of the CDR3: TGTGCCAGCAGTGACAGCGCAACTAATGAAAAACTGTTTTTT. It yields the protein CASSDSATNEKLFF. V is TRBV28 and J is TRBJ1-4; D may be TRBD1 (5 bases). The germline gives CDR1 MDHEN, CDR2 SYDVKM. The V end was cut by 5 bases, the J end by 0 bases, with 7 bases between. There are 14 residues in the CDR3.

This chain links TRBV5-1 with TRBJ2-7, with D perhaps matching TRBD2 (5 bases). The CDR3 covers 15 residues. Per germline, CDR1 SGHRS and CDR2 YFSETQ. V was pared by 7 bases and J by 7 bases, with 24 bases between. Here the CDR3 DNA reads TGCGCCAGCCGCCCTCATTTCAACACGGGAAGGGAGCAGTACTTC. This gives the protein CASRPHFNTGREQYF.

The chain links TRBV7-6 to TRBJ2-1, with 7 positions matching TRBD2. The V gene end was trimmed by 2 bases and the J gene end by 5 bases; junction bases not matched to a gene: 6. CDR1 and CDR2 (germline): SGHVS, FNYEAQ. This CDR3 is built from 15 residues. CDR3 in DNA: TGTGCCAGCAGCTTACGGGCGGGAGCGGACAATGAGCAGTTCTTC. It translates to CASSLRAGADNEQFF. The full variable domain, rest sourced from reference TRBV7-6 and TRBJ2-1, is GAGVSQSPRYKVTKRGQDVALRCDPISGHVSLYWYRQALGQGPEFLTYFNYEAQQDKSGLPNDRFSAERPEGSISTLTIQRTEQRDSAMYRCASSLRAGADNEQFFGPGTRLTVL.

The chain couples TRBV6-8 to TRBJ2-6; D perhaps matches TRBD1 (6 bases). V was pared by 6 bases and J by 0 bases, with 9 bases between. Germline V gives CDR1 MNHGY, CDR2 SAAAGT. This CDR3 has 15 residues. The CDR3 DNA is TGTGCCAGCAGCCAAGGGGGCTCTGGGGCCAACGTCCTGACTTTC. Protein sequence: CASSQGGSGANVLTF.

V and J are TRBV20-1 and TRBJ1-2; D gene ambiguous. Trimming took off 2 bases at V and 7 bases at J, with 8 bases between the two ends. Germline V gene data show CDR1 as DFQATT and CDR2 as SNEGSKA (reference sequence). This CDR3 has 11 residues. CDR3: CSARPPGGYTF. The CDR3 DNA is TGCAGTGCTAGACCTCCCGGTGGCTACACCTTC.

The V call is TRBV2, the J call TRBJ2-7, with unresolved D. The germline V gene encodes CDR1 SNHLY and CDR2 FYNNEI. V was trimmed by 4 bases and J by 6 bases, leaving 10 bases between them. The CDR3 is 12 residues long. This CDR3 is CASSVRIREQYF. In nucleotides, the CDR3 is TGTGCCAGCAGTGTCAGGATTCGCGAGCAGTACTTC.

This chain links TRBV9 with TRBJ1-2, with D possibly being TRBD1 (6 bases). Per the germline V gene, CDR1 is SGDLS and CDR2 is YYNGEE. The CDR3 covers 14 residues. V was pared by 0 bases and J by 2 bases, with 8 bases between. The CDR3 bases are TGTGCCAGCAGCGTAGCGGGGGGCAACTATGGCTACACCTTC. Translated: CASSVAGGNYGYTF.